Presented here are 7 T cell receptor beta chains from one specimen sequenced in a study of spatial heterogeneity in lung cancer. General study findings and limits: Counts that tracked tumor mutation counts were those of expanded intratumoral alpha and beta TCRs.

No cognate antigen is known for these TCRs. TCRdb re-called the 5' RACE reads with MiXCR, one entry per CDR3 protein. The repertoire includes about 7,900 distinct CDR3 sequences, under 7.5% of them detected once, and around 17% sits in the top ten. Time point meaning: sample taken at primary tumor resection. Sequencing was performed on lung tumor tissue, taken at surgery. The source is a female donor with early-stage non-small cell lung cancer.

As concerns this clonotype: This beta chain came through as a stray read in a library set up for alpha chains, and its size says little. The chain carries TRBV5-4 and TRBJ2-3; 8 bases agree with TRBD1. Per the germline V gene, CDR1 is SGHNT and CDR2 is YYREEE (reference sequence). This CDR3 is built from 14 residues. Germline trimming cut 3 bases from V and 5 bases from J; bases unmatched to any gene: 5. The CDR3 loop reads CASSSQGAVDTQYF. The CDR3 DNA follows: TGTGCCAGCAGCTCCCAGGGGGCTGTAGATACGCAGTATTTT.

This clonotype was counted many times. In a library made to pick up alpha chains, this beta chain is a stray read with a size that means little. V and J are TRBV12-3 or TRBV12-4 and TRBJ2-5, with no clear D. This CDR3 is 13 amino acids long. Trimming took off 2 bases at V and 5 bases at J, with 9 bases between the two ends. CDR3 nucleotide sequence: TGTGCCAGCAGTTTATCCGAGGCGGAGACCCAGTACTTC. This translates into CASSLSEAETQYF.

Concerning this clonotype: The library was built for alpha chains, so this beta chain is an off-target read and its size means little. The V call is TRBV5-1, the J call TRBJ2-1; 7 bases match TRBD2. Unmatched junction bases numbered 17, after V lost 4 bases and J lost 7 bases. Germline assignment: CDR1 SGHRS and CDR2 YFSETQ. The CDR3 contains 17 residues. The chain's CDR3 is CASSEYRAGLSINEQFF. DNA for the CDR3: TGCGCCAGCAGCGAATATCGAGCGGGACTGAGCATTAATGAGCAGTTCTTC.

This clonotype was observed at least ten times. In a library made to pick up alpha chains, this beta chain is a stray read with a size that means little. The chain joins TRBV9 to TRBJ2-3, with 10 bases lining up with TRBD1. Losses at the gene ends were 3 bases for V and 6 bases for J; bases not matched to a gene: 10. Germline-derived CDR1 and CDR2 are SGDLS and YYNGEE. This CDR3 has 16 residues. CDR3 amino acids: CASSARMGQGMDTQYF. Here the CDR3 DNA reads TGTGCCAGCAGCGCCCGTATGGGACAGGGGATGGATACGCAGTATTTT.

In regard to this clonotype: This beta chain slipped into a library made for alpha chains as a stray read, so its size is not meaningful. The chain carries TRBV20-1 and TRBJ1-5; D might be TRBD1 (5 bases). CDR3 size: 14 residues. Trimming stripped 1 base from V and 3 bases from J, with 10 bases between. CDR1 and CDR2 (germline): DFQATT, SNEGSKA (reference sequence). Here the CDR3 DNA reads TGCAGTGCTAGAGCCCGGGACGTCAATCAGCCCCAGCATTTT. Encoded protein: CSARARDVNQPQHF.

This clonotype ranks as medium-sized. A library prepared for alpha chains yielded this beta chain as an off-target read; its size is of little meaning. This CDR3 is CASSFLSQGVYEQYF. Written as DNA, the CDR3 is TGTGCCAGCAGTTTTCTCTCTCAGGGAGTCTACGAGCAGTACTTC. The gene calls are TRBV28 and TRBJ2-7; possibly TRBD1 or TRBD2 for D (5 bases each). The length of the CDR3 is 15 residues. CDR1 and CDR2 from the germline V gene are MDHEN and SYDVKM. Trimming took off 3 bases at V and 3 bases at J, with 15 bases between the two ends.

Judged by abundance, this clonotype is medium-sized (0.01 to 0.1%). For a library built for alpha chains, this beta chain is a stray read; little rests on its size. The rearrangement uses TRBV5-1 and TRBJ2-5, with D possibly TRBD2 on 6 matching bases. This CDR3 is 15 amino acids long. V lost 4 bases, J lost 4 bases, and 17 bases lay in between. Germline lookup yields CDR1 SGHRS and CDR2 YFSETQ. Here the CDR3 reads CASSPRQSGVETQYF. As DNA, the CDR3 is TGCGCCAGCAGCCCCCGCCAATCGGGGGTAGAGACCCAGTACTTC.